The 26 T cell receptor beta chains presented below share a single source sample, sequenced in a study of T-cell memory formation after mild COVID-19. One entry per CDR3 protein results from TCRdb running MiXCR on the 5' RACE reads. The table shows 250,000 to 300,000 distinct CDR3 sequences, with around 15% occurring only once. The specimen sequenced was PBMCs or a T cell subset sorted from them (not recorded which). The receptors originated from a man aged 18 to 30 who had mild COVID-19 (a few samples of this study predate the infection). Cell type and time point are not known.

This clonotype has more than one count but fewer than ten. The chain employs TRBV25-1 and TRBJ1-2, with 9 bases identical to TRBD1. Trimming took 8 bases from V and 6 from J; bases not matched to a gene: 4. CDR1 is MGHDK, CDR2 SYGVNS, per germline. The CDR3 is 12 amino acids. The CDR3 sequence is CASQTGGDGYTF. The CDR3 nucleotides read TGTGCCAGCCAAACAGGGGGCGATGGCTACACCTTC.

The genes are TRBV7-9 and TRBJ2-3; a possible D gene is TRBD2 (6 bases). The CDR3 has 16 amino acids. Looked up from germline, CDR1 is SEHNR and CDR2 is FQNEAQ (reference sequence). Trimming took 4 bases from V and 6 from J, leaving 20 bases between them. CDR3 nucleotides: TGTGCCAGCAGCTCGGCTAGCGATATTCCCCCCGATACGCAGTATTTT. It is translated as CASSSASDIPPDTQYF.

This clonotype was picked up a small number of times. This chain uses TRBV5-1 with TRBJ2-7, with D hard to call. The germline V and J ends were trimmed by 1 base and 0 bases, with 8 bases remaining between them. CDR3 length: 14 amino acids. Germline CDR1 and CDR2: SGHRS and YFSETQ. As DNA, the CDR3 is TGCGCCAGCAGCTTGACAGAGAACTCCTACGAGCAGTACTTC. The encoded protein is CASSLTENSYEQYF.

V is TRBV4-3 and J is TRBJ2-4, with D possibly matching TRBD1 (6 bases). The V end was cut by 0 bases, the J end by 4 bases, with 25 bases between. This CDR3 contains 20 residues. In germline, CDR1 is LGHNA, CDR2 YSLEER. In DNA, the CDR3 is TGCGCCAGCAGCCAAGATAGTTTGGGTCTCCCAGGGGCCTCGAAAAACATTCAGTACTTC. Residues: CASSQDSLGLPGASKNIQYF.

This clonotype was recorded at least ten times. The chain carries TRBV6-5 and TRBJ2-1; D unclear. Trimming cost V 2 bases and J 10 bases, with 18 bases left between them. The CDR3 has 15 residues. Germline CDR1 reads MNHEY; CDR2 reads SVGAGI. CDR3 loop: CASSYRQLLGGEQFF. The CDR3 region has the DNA TGTGCCAGCAGTTACCGCCAACTCCTCGGTGGGGAGCAGTTCTTC.

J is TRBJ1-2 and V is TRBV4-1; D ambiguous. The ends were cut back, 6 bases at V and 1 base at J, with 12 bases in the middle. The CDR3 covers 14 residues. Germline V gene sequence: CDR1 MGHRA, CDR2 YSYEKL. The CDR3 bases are TGCGCCAGCAGGGATGTTCGGGATAACTATGGCTACACCTTC. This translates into CASRDVRDNYGYTF.

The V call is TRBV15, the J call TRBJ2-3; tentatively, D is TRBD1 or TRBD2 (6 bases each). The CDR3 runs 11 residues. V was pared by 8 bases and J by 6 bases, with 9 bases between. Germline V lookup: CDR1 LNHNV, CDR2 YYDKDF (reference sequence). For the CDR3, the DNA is TGTGCCACCGGGGGGCTGGATACGCAGTATTTT. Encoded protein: CATGGLDTQYF.

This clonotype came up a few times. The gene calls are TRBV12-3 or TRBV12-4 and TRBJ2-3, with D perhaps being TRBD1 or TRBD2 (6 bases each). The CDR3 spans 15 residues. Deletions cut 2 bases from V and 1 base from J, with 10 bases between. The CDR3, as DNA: TGTGCCAGCAGTTTATGGGGGGCCGGCACAGATACGCAGTATTTT. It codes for CASSLWGAGTDTQYF.

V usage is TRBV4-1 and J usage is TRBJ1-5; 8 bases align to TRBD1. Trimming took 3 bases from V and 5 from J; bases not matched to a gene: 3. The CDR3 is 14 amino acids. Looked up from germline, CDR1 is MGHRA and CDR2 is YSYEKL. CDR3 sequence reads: CASSHGQGYQPQHF. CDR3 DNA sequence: TGCGCCAGCAGCCACGGACAGGGTTATCAGCCCCAGCATTTT.

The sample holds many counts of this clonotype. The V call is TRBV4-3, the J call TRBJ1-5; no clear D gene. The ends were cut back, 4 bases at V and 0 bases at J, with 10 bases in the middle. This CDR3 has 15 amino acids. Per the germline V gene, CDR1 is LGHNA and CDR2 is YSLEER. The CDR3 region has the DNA TGCGCCAGCAGCCTTAGCGCAGTTAGCAATCAGCCCCAGCATTTT. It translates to CASSLSAVSNQPQHF.

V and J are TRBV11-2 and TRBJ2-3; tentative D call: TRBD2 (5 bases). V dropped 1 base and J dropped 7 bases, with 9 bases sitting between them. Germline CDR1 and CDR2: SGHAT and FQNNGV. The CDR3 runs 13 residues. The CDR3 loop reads CASSLGGWNTQYF. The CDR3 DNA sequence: TGTGCCAGCAGCTTAGGAGGGTGGAATACGCAGTATTTT.

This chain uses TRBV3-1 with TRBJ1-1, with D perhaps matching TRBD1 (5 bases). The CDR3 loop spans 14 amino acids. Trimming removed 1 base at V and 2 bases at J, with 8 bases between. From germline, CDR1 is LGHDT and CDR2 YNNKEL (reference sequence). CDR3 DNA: TGTGCCAGCAGCCAAGGAGACAGAAACACTGAAGCTTTCTTT. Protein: CASSQGDRNTEAFF. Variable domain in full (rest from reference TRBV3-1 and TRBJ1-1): DTAVSQTPKYLVTQMGNDKSIKCEQNLGHDTMYWYKQDSKKFLKIMFSYNNKELIINETVPNRFSPKSPDKAHLNLHINSLELGDSAVYFCASSQGDRNTEAFFGQGTRLTVV.

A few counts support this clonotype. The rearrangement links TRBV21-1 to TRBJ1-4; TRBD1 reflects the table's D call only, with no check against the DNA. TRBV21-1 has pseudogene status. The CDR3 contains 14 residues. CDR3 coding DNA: TGTGCCAGCAGCACGGTACAGGATAATGAAAAACTGTTTTTT. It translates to CASSTVQDNEKLFF.

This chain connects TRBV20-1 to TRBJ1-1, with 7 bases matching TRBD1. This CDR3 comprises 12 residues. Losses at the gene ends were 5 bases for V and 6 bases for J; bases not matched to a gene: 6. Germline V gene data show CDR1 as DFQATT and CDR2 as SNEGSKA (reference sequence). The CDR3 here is CSAGKQGSEAFF. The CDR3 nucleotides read TGCAGTGCTGGAAAACAGGGGTCTGAAGCTTTCTTT.

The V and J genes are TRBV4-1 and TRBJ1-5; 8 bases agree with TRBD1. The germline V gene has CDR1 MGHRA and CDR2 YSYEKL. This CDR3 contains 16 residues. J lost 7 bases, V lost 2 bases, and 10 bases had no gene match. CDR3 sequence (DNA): TGCGCCAGCAGCCAAAAAGGCGAGGACAGGGACCAGCCCCAGCATTTT. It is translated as CASSQKGEDRDQPQHF.

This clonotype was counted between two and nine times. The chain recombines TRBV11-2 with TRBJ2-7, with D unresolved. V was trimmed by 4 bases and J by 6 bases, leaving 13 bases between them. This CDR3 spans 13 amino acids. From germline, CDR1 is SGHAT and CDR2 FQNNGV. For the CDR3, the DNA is TGTGCCAGCAGCTCCCCCATGGGATCCGAGCAGTACTTC. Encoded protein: CASSSPMGSEQYF.

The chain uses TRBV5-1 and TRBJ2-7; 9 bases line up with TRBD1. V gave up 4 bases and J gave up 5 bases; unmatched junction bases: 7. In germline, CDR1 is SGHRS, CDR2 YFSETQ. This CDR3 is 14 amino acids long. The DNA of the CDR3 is TGCGCCAGCAGCCCCGGGACAGGGCCCCACGAGCAGTACGTC. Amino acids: CASSPGTGPHEQYV.

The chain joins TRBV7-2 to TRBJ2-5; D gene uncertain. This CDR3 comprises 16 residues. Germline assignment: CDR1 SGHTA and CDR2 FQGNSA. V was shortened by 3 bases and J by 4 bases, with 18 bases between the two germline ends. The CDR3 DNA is TGTGCCAGCAGCTTTAGTCTCAGGATAGAATCAGAGACCCAGTACTTC. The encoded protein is CASSFSLRIESETQYF. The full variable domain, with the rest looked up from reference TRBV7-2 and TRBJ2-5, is GAGVSQSPSNKVTEKGKDVELRCDPISGHTALYWYRQSLGQGLEFLIYFQGNSAPDKSGLPSDRFSAERTGGSVSTLTIQRTQQEDSAVYLCASSFSLRIESETQYFGPGTRLLVL.

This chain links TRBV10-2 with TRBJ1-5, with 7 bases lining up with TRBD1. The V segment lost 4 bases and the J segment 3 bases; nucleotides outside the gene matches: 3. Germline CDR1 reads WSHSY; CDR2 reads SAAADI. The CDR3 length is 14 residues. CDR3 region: CASSGQGHNQPQHF. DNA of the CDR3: TGCGCCAGCAGTGGACAGGGCCACAATCAGCCCCAGCATTTT.

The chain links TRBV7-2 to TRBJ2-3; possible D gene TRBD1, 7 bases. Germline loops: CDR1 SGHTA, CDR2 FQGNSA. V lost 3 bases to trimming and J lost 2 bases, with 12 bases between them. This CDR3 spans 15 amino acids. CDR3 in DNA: TGTGCCAGCAGCTTTGGGGGGACAGTCACAGATACGCAGTATTTT. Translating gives CASSFGGTVTDTQYF.

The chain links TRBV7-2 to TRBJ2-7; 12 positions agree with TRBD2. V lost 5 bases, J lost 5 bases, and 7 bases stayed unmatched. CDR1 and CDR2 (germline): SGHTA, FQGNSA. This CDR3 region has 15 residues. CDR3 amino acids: CASSPRLAGVDEQYF. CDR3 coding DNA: TGTGCCAGCAGCCCCCGACTAGCGGGGGTAGACGAGCAGTACTTC.

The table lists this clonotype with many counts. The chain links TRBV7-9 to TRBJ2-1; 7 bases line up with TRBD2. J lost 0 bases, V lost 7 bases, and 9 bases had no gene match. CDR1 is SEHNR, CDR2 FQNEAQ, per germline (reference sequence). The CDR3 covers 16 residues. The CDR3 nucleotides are TGTGCCAGCATCACACAGCGGGGAAGCTCCTACAATGAGCAGTTCTTC. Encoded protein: CASITQRGSSYNEQFF.

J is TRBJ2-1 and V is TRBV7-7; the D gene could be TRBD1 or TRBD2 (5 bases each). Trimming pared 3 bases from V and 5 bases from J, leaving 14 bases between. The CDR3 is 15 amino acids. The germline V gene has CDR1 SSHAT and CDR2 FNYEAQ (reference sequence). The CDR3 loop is CASSLGWDPNNEQFF. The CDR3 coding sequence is TGTGCCAGCAGCTTGGGGTGGGACCCAAACAATGAGCAGTTCTTC.

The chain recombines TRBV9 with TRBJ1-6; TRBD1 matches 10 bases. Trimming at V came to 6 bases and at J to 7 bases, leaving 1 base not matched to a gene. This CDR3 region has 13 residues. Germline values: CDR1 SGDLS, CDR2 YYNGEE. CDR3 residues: CASTGQGNSPLHF. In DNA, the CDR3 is TGTGCCAGCACGGGACAGGGGAATTCACCCCTCCACTTT.

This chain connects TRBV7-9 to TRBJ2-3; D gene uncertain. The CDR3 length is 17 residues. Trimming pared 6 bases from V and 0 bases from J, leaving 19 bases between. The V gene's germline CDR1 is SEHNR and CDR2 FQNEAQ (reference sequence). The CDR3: CASSPRVSEISTDTQYF. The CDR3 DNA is TGTGCCAGCAGTCCAAGGGTGAGCGAAATTAGCACAGATACGCAGTATTTT. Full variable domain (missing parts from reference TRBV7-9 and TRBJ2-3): DTGVSQNPRHKITKRGQNVTFRCDPISEHNRLYWYRQTLGQGPEFLTYFQNEAQLEKSRLLSDRFSAERPKGSFSTLEIQRTEQGDSAMYLCASSPRVSEISTDTQYFGPGTRLTVL.

CDR3 protein: CSASLSPGSPLHF. CDR3 DNA: TGCAGTGCTAGTCTGTCCCCTGGGTCACCCCTCCACTTT. The chain recombines TRBV20-1 with TRBJ1-6, with no clear D. CDR1 DFQATT and CDR2 SNEGSKA come from the germline V gene (reference sequence). V was trimmed by 3 bases and J by 10 bases, leaving 13 bases between them. The CDR3 is 13 amino acids.